This T cell receptor (beta chain) derives from a study of T cell responses to AZD1222 COVID-19 vaccine. Measured with immunoSEQ multiplex PCR; TCRdb has only the in-frame clones, and not every one. This sample has tens of thousands of clones, with approximately 90% found just once. The CDR3 has 15 amino acids. In germline, CDR1 is MNHEY, CDR2 SVGEGT. V shed 3 bases and J shed 1 base, with 10 bases lying between them. The origin of this receptor is an adult who received the MenACWY meningococcal vaccine as a control. The specimen was peripheral blood, collected 28 days after the second dose of the MenACWY control vaccine. The chain carries TRBV6-2 or TRBV6-3 and TRBJ2-4; D unclear. This CDR3 reads CASSYLPGAKNIQYF. The CDR3 DNA sequence: TGTGCCAGCAGTTATCTGCCCGGGGCCAAAAACATTCAGTACTTC.